This T cell receptor (beta chain) is drawn from a study of CD8+CD57+ T cells in acquired aplastic anemia. CDR3 and TCR beta VDJ profiling relied on genomic DNA as the template. TCRdb re-called the reads with MiXCR, one entry per CDR3 protein. This table holds a few hundred thousand distinct CDR3 sequences, just under 70% found once. The length of the CDR3 is 15 residues. Between the trimmed V and J ends, which lost 0 bases and 4 bases, there was a span of 12 bases. In germline, CDR1 is LNHNV, CDR2 YYDKDF (reference sequence). To note about this clonotype: Its antigen is undetermined.

Study conclusions and caveats: A set of more than 25 CD8+ CDR3 sequences was shared between patients and controls, and these sequences appeared highly expressed in patients.

V usage is TRBV15 and J usage is TRBJ1-2; no firm D call. The sequence was obtained from a human donor in good health, serving as a control. Sequencing was done on a sample of sorted CD4+, CD8+, or CD8+CD57+ T cells (not recorded which) from PBMCs. The CDR3 bases are TGTGCCACCAGCAGAGATCGGGAACGGTTCTATGGCTACACCTTC. It yields the protein CATSRDRERFYGYTF.